The 12 T cell receptor beta chains below all came from one sample that was sequenced in a study of beta chain features in type 1 diabetes (dated by TCRdb to 2016 to 2019). Libraries were made using the immunoSEQ multiplex PCR assay. The entire amount of isolated RNA was reverse transcribed using the High Capacity cDNA Reverse Transcription Kit, so the sequenced TCRB transcripts were expressed ones. Drawn from immuneACCESS, this table holds only the in-frame rearrangements with V and J called that TCRdb kept. Clones are partly lost; checked studies trace under half to an unresolved V gene and leave the rest unexplained. The sample table holds around 250,000 clones, of which over 12% were seen once. The biggest ten clones account for about 0.024% of the sample. The sample consisted of naive CD4+ T cells from blood. This specimen's cell subset or site label, interpreted: true naive CD4+ T cells. These receptors were taken from a woman in her 40s in good health.

This clone has just a few counts. V is TRBV6-6 and J is TRBJ2-1; 11 positions match TRBD1. J lost 8 bases, V lost 7 bases, and 10 bases had no gene match. Germline CDR1 is MNHNY and CDR2 is SVGAGI (reference sequence). This CDR3 contains 15 residues. CDR3 region: CASTERGQGVDEQFF. CDR3 sequence (DNA): TGTGCCAGCACAGAACGGGGACAGGGGGTCGATGAGCAGTTCTTC.

The rearrangement links TRBV11-2 to TRBJ1-3; D gene uncertain. The V and J ends lost 3 bases and 4 bases respectively, with 25 bases between them. CDR1 SGHAT and CDR2 FQNNGV come from the germline V gene. The CDR3 consists of 19 residues. CDR3 loop: CASSFLLNADLLGGNTIYF. The CDR3 DNA is TGTGCCAGCAGCTTCCTCCTTAACGCTGATTTACTAGGGGGAAACACCATATATTTT.

This clone was seen more than once but under ten times. The chain carries TRBV19 and TRBJ2-6; TRBD2 is a possible D gene (6 bases). V dropped 3 bases and J dropped 0 bases, with 15 bases sitting between them. Per the germline V gene, CDR1 is LNHDA and CDR2 is SQIVND (reference sequence). The length of the CDR3 is 18 residues. The CDR3 DNA follows: TGTGCCAGTAGTATCAACGGGGGACTGGGCTCTGGGGCCAACGTCCTGACTTTC. Its translation: CASSINGGLGSGANVLTF.

The chain links TRBV5-8 to TRBJ2-2; no clear D gene. Between the trimmed V and J ends, which lost 4 bases and 1 base, there was a span of 14 bases. CDR1 and CDR2 from the germline V gene are SGHTS and YDEGEE. The CDR3 sequence is 16 residues long. For the CDR3, the DNA is TGTGCCAGCAGCGTAGTGCCGAGGAAGAACACCGGGGAGCTGTTTTTT. The encoded protein is CASSVVPRKNTGELFF.

The chain joins TRBV18 to TRBJ1-5; weak D call: TRBD1 (6 bases). Trimming removed 4 bases at V and 0 bases at J, with 22 bases between. Germline assignment: CDR1 KGHSH and CDR2 LQKENI. The CDR3 has 19 amino acids. In nucleotides, the CDR3 is TGTGCCAGCTCACGTATGTCCGGACAGCGGTTGGATAGCAATCAGCCCCAGCATTTT. Its protein product is CASSRMSGQRLDSNQPQHF.

This sequence joins TRBV6-1 and TRBJ1-5; 7 bases map to TRBD1. This CDR3 has 14 amino acids. Germline assignment: CDR1 MNHNS and CDR2 SASEGT. Trimming removed 6 bases from V and 5 bases from J; junction bases left unmatched: 7. As DNA, the CDR3 is TGTGCCAGCAGCGTCGACAGGGAGGATCAGCCCCAGCATTTT. Its translation: CASSVDREDQPQHF.

V gene TRBV7-2 combines with J gene TRBJ1-5; D not resolved. V lost 1 base and J lost 6, with 7 bases in between. Per the germline V gene, CDR1 is SGHTA and CDR2 is FQGNSA. This CDR3 has 13 residues. The CDR3 DNA sequence: TGTGCCAGCAGCTTAGTGGGCAGTCAGCCCCAGCATTTT. This encodes CASSLVGSQPQHF. The entire variable domain, with the rest obtained from reference TRBV7-2 and TRBJ1-5, is as follows: GAGVSQSPSNKVTEKGKDVELRCDPISGHTALYWYRQSLGQGLEFLIYFQGNSAPDKSGLPSDRFSAERTGGSVSTLTIQRTQQEDSAVYLCASSLVGSQPQHFGDGTRLSIL.

This clone was seen only a few times. This chain joins TRBV5-6 and TRBJ1-1; D gene uncertain. The germline CDR1 and CDR2 sequences are SGHDT and YYEEEE. The CDR3 has 12 amino acids. Trimming pared 2 bases from V and 6 bases from J, leaving 8 bases between. The CDR3 nucleotides are TGTGCCAGCAGCTTCCGGGAGCCTGAAGCTTTCTTT. Its translation: CASSFREPEAFF.

The rearrangement uses TRBV18 and TRBJ1-3; D not certain. V lost 2 bases and J lost 0, with 5 bases in between. Germline CDR1 is KGHSH and CDR2 is LQKENI. The CDR3 consists of 14 residues. The CDR3 here is CASSPALSGNTIYF. The CDR3 DNA is TGTGCCAGCTCACCAGCGCTCTCTGGAAACACCATATATTTT.

Comment on this clone: The sample carries other DNA sequences with the same CDR3. This rearrangement joins TRBV2 to TRBJ1-1; D remains unclear. V was cut by 6 bases and J by 2 bases, with 4 bases left in between. The germline V gene encodes CDR1 SNHLY and CDR2 FYNNEI. CDR3 length equals 11 residues. The CDR3 DNA is TGTGCCAGCAGGGCCAACACTGAAGCTTTCTTT. Protein: CASRANTEAFF.

This clone was counted between two and nine times. Additional DNA sequences in this sample encode the identical CDR3. Here the CDR3 DNA reads TGCAGTGCTAGTAGGGGCACCCAGTACTTC. Protein sequence: CSASRGTQYF. The V call is TRBV20-1, the J call TRBJ2-5, with D possibly being TRBD1 (5 bases). CDR1 DFQATT and CDR2 SNEGSKA come from the germline V gene (reference sequence). V was clipped by 3 bases and J by 8 bases, with 7 bases between them. This CDR3 contains 10 residues.

This clone was seen more than once but under ten times. The CDR3 here is CASSSTPSGLAYNEQFF. For the CDR3, the DNA is TGCGCCAGCAGCAGCACCCCTAGCGGGCTTGCCTACAATGAGCAGTTCTTC. This chain uses TRBV5-1 with TRBJ2-1; 8 bases are a match to TRBD2. CDR1 SGHRS and CDR2 YFSETQ come from the germline V gene. The ends lost 4 bases at V and 2 bases at J; junction bases unmatched: 11. The CDR3 spans 17 residues.